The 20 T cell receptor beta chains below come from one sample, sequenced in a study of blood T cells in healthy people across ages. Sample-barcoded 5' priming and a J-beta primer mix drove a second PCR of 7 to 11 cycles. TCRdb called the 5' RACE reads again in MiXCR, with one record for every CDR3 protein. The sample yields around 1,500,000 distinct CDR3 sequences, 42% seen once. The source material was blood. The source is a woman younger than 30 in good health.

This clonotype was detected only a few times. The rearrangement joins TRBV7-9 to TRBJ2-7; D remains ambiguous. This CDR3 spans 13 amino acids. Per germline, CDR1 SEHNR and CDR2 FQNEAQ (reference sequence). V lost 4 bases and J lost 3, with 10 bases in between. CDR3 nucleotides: TGTGCCAGCAGCTCAGTTCAAGGCTACGAGCAGTACTTC. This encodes CASSSVQGYEQYF. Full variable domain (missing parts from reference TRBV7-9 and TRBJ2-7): DTGVSQNPRHKITKRGQNVTFRCDPISEHNRLYWYRQTLGQGPEFLTYFQNEAQLEKSRLLSDRFSAERPKGSFSTLEIQRTEQGDSAMYLCASSSVQGYEQYFGPGTRLTVT.

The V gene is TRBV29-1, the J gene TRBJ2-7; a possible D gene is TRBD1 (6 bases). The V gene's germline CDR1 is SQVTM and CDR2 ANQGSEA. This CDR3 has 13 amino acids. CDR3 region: CSGGQGNVDEQYF. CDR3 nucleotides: TGCAGTGGGGGCCAGGGAAATGTGGACGAGCAGTACTTC.

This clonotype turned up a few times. The CDR3 DNA follows: TGTGCCAGCAGCAAGCTCGATGAGCAGTTCTTC. Its protein is CASSKLDEQFF. The J gene is TRBJ2-1, the V gene TRBV12-3 or TRBV12-4, with D unclear. The CDR3 is made up of 11 amino acids. Deletions cut 6 bases from V and 8 bases from J, with 8 bases between.

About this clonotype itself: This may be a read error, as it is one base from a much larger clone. The CDR3 nucleotides are TGTGCCAGCAGCGCAGGGGGCTCCCAAGAGACCCAGTACTTC. This translates into CASSAGGSQETQYF. The chain has TRBV7-8 and TRBJ2-5, with TRBD1 matching 8 bases. The CDR3 has 14 amino acids. The V gene's germline CDR1 is SGHVS and CDR2 FQNEAQ. Losses at the gene ends were 5 bases for V and 1 base for J; bases not matched to a gene: 3.

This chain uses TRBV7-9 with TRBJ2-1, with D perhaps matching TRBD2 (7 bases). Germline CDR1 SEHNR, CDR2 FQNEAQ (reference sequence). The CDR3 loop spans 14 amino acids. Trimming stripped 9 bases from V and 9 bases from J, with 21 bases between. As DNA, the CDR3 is TGTGCCAGTATCTGGTCTAGCGGAGGGGGTGAGCAGTTCTTC. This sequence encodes CASIWSSGGGEQFF.

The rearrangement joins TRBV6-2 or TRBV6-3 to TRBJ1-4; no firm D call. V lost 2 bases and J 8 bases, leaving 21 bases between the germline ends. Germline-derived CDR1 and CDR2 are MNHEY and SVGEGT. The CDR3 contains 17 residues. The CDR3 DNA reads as TGTGCCAGCAGTTACGTCAATGTCAGGACCCCAAGAGAAAAACTGTTTTTT. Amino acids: CASSYVNVRTPREKLFF.

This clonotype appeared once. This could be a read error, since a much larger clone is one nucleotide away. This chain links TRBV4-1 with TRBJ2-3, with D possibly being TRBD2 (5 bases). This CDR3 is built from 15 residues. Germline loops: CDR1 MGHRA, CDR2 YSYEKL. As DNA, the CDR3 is TGCGCCGGCAGCCAAGTGGCGGGTGGTTCAGATACGCAGTATTTT. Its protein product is CAGSQVAGGSDTQYF.

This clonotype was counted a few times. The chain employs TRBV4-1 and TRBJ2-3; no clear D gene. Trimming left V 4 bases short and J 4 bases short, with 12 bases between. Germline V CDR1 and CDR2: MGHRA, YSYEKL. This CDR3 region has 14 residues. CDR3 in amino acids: CASSLGWNADTQYF. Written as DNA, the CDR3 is TGCGCCAGCAGCCTTGGGTGGAATGCAGATACGCAGTATTTT.

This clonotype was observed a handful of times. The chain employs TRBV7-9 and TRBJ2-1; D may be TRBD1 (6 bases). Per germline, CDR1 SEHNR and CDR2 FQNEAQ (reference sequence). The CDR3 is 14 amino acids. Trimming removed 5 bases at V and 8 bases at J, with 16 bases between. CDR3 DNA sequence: TGTGCCAGCAGCCCCCGGGACACCGCCTATGAGCAGTTCTTC. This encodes CASSPRDTAYEQFF.

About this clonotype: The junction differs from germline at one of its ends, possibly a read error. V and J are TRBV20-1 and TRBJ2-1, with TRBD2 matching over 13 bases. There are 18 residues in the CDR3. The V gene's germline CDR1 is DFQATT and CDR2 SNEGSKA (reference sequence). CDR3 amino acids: CSARDIGLAGVSYKEQFF. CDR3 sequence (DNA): TGCAGTGCTAGAGATATAGGACTAGCGGGAGTGTCCTACAAGGAGCAGTTCTTC.

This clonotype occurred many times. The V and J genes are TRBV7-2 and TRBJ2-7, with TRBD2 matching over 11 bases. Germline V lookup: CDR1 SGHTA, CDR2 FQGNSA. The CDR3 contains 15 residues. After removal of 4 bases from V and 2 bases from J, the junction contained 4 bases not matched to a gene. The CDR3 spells CASSSLAGGPYEQYF. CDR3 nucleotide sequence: TGTGCCAGCAGCTCTCTAGCGGGAGGACCCTACGAGCAGTACTTC. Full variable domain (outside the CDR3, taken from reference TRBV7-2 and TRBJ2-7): GAGVSQSPSNKVTEKGKDVELRCDPISGHTALYWYRQSLGQGLEFLIYFQGNSAPDKSGLPSDRFSAERTGGSVSTLTIQRTQQEDSAVYLCASSSLAGGPYEQYFGPGTRLTVT.

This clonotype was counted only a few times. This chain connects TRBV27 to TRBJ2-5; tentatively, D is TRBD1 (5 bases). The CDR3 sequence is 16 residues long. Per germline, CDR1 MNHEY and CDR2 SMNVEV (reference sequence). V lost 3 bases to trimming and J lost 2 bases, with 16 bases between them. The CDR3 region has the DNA TGTGCCAGCAGTTTCTCCCCACAGGTCACACAAGAGACCCAGTACTTC. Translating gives CASSFSPQVTQETQYF.

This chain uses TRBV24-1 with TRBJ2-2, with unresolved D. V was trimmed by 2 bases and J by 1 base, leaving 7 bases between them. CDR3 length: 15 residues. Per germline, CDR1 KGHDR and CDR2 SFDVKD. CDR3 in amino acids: CATSDSTKNTGELFF. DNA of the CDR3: TGTGCCACCAGTGATTCCACCAAGAACACCGGGGAGCTGTTTTTT.

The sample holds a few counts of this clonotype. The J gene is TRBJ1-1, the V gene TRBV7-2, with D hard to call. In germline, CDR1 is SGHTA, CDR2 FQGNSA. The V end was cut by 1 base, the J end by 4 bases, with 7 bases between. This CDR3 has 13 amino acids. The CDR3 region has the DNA TGTGCCAGCAGCTTAGTGGCGGGCACTGAAGCTTTCTTT. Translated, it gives CASSLVAGTEAFF.

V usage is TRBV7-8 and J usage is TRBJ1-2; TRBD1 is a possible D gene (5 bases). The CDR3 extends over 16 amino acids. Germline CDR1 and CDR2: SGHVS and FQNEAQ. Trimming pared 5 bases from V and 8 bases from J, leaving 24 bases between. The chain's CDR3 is CASSPPDGLGGGGYTF. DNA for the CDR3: TGTGCCAGCAGCCCTCCTGACGGACTTGGGGGGGGAGGCTACACCTTC. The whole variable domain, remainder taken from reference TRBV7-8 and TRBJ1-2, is GAGVSQSPRYKVAKRGQDVALRCDPISGHVSLFWYQQALGQGPEFLTYFQNEAQLDKSGLPSDRFFAERPEGSVSTLKIQRTQQEDSAVYLCASSPPDGLGGGGYTFGSGTRLTVV.

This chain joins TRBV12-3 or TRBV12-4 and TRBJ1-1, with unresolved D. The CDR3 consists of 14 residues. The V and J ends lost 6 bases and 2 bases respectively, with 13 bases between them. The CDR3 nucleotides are TGTGCCAGCAGCTTGATGGGTGGCAACACTGAAGCTTTCTTT. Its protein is CASSLMGGNTEAFF.

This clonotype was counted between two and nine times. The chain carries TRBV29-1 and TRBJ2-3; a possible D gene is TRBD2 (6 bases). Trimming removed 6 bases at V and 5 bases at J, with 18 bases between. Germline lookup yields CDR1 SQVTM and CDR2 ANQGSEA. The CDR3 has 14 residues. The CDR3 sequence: CSVWVGGFQDTQYF. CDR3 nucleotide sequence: TGCAGCGTCTGGGTTGGGGGGTTTCAAGATACGCAGTATTTT.

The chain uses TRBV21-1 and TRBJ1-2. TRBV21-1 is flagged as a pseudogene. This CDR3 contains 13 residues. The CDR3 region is CASSKDLRYGYTF. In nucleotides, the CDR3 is TGTGCCAGCAGCAAAGACCTCCGCTATGGCTACACCTTC.

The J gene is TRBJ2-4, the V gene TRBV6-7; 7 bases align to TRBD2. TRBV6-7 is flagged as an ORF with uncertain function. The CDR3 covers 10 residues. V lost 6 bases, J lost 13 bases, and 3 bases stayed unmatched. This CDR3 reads CASRRDYQYF. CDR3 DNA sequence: TGTGCCAGCAGACGGGACTACCAGTACTTC.

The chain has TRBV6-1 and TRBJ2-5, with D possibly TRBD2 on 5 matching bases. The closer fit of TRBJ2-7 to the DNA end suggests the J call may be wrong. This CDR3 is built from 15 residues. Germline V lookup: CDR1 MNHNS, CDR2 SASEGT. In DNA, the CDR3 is TGTGCCAGCAGTGAAGTGGCGGGTGGGGCCTACGAGCAGTACTTC. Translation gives CASSEVAGGAYEQYF.